This TCR beta chain derives from a study of T-cell memory formation after mild COVID-19. Broader study findings: Confirmation of SARS-CoV-2 specificity was lacking for second-wave clones peaking day 37. Pre-infection memory harbored some responding clones, suggesting cross-reactive memory joined.

MiXCR was run by TCRdb on the 5' RACE reads, yielding one entry per CDR3 protein. The sample carries around 320,000 distinct CDR3 sequences, approximately 29% recorded once. In regard to this clonotype: What it recognizes is unknown.

Sequencing used PBMCs or a T cell subset sorted from them (not recorded which). This clonotype originated in an adult woman who had mild COVID-19 (a few samples of this study predate the infection). Cell type and time point are not known.

The CDR3, as DNA: TGCAGTGCTAGACGTCCGGGACTAGATAAAGAGACCCAGTACTTC. It codes for CSARRPGLDKETQYF. The chain carries TRBV20-1 and TRBJ2-5, with 8 positions matching TRBD2. CDR3 length: 15 amino acids. J was trimmed by 3 bases and V by 2 bases; bases with no gene match: 8. Germline-derived CDR1 and CDR2 are DFQATT and SNEGSKA (reference sequence).